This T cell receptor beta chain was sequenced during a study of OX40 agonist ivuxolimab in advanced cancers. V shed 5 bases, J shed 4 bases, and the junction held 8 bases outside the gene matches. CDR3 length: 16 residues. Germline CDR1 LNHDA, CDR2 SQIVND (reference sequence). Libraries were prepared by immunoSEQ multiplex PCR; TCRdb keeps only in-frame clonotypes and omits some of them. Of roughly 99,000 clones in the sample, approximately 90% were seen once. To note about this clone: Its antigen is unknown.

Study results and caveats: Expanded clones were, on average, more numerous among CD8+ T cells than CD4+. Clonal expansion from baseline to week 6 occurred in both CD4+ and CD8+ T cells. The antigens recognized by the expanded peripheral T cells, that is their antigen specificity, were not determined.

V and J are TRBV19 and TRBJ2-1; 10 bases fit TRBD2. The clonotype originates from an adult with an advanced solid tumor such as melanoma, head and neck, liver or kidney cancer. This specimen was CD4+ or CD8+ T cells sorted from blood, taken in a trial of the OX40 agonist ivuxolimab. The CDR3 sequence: CASSSLWTSGYNEQFF. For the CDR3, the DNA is TGTGCCAGTAGTTCTCTCTGGACTAGCGGTTACAATGAGCAGTTCTTC.